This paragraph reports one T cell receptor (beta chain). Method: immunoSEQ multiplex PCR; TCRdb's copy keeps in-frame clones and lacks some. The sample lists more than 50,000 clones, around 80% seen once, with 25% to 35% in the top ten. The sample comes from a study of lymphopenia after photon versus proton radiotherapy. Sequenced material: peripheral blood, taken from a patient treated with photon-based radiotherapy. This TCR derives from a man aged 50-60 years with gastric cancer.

Here the CDR3 DNA reads TGTGCCAGCAGCTTAGAGGGCGAAAGCAATCAGCCCCAGCATTTT. It encodes CASSLEGESNQPQHF. The V and J genes are TRBV11-2 and TRBJ1-5; no reliable D call. V lost 0 bases to trimming and J lost 1 base, with 7 bases between them. Germline V CDR1 and CDR2: SGHAT, FQNNGV. This CDR3 contains 15 residues.